A single sample gave rise to the 29 T cell receptor beta chains below, sequenced in a study of beta chain features in type 1 diabetes. Expressed TCRB transcripts were sequenced because the entire RNA isolate underwent reverse transcription. Clones were read by immunoSEQ multiplex PCR, and TCRdb kept only the in-frame ones, dropping some. The sample carries roughly 310,000 clones, 9.5% to 12% recorded once. Material for sequencing was naive CD4+ T cells from blood. These TCRs come from a woman aged 30 to 39 in good health.

This clone was observed a few times. The chain is built from TRBV7-9 and TRBJ1-3, with D tentatively TRBD1 (5 bases). Germline V gene lookup returns CDR1 SEHNR and CDR2 FQNEAQ (reference sequence). The CDR3 spans 16 residues. Trimming stripped 6 bases from V and 0 bases from J, with 15 bases between. The CDR3: CASRMMGGLSGNTIYF. In nucleotides, the CDR3 is TGTGCCAGCAGAATGATGGGGGGACTCTCTGGAAACACCATATATTTT. Complete variable domain (other parts from reference TRBV7-9 and TRBJ1-3): DTGVSQNPRHKITKRGQNVTFRCDPISEHNRLYWYRQTLGQGPEFLTYFQNEAQLEKSRLLSDRFSAERPKGSFSTLEIQRTEQGDSAMYLCASRMMGGLSGNTIYFGEGSWLTVV.

This clone was counted a few times. This chain uses TRBV5-1 with TRBJ1-3; D gene uncertain. CDR3 length: 16 amino acids. The V end lost 0 bases, the J end lost 0 bases, and 10 bases lay between the germline ends. Germline V gene sequence: CDR1 SGHRS, CDR2 YFSETQ. CDR3 loop: CASSLDPNSSGNTIYF. CDR3 in DNA: TGCGCCAGCAGCTTGGATCCGAACAGCTCTGGAAACACCATATATTTT. Together with reference TRBV5-1 and TRBJ1-3, the CDR3 gives the full variable domain: KAGVTQTPRYLIKTRGQQVTLSCSPISGHRSVSWYQQTPGQGLQFLFEYFSETQRNKGNFPGRFSGRQFSNSRSEMNVSTLELGDSALYLCASSLDPNSSGNTIYFGEGSWLTVV.

The J gene is TRBJ2-5, the V gene TRBV9; a possible D gene is TRBD1 (5 bases). Germline CDR1 reads SGDLS; CDR2 reads YYNGEE. The CDR3 extends over 14 amino acids. V lost 5 bases and J lost 5, with 16 bases in between. CDR3 in DNA: TGTGCCAGCAGTCAGGGTGGGTTATTGGAGACCCAGTACTTC. It is translated as CASSQGGLLETQYF.

The DNA of the CDR3 is TGCAGCGTCGGCGGGACTTTGGGTAGGGAGACCCAGTACTTC. Translated, it gives CSVGGTLGRETQYF. The V gene is TRBV29-1, the J gene TRBJ2-5; TRBD2 is a possible D gene (6 bases). V lost 6 bases to trimming and J lost 5 bases, with 19 bases between them. The germline V gene has CDR1 SQVTM and CDR2 ANQGSEA. The CDR3 contains 14 residues.

The chain carries TRBV4-2 and TRBJ1-5, with 10 positions matching TRBD1. The CDR3 sequence is 18 residues long. Looked up from germline, CDR1 is LGHNA and CDR2 is YNFKEQ. The ends lost 7 bases at V and 2 bases at J; junction bases unmatched: 14. In DNA form, the CDR3 reads TGTGCCAGCACCCCTTATGGGACAGGGGATTTCGGCAATCAGCCCCAGCATTTT. Translated: CASTPYGTGDFGNQPQHF.

This chain joins TRBV14 and TRBJ2-5, with 10 bases identical to TRBD2. Trimming took 2 bases from V and 4 from J; bases not matched to a gene: 13. The CDR3 spans 18 residues. The germline CDR1 and CDR2 sequences are SGHDN and FVKESK. The CDR3, as DNA: TGTGCCAGCAGCCAAAGGGTGCTTAGCGGGAGGAGAGGAGAGACCCAGTACTTC. Its translation: CASSQRVLSGRRGETQYF. The full variable domain, completed using reference TRBV14 and TRBJ2-5, is EAGVTQFPSHSVIEKGQTVTLRCDPISGHDNLYWYRRVMGKEIKFLLHFVKESKQDESGMPNNRFLAERTGGTYSTLKVQPAELEDSGVYFCASSQRVLSGRRGETQYFGPGTRLLVL.

This clone was counted between two and nine times. The CDR3 spells CAGNRDPGELFF. CDR3 sequence (DNA): TGTGCCGGTAACAGGGACCCCGGGGAGCTGTTTTTT. V is TRBV30 and J is TRBJ2-2; possible D gene TRBD1, 6 bases. The CDR3 is 12 residues long. V was trimmed by 8 bases and J by 6 bases, leaving 13 bases between them. Germline V gene sequence: CDR1 GTSNPN, CDR2 SVGIG (reference sequence).

The CDR3 here is CASSWRGESPNEQFF. CDR3 in DNA: TGTGCCAGCAGCTGGCGGGGGGAGTCCCCCAATGAGCAGTTCTTC. The V call is TRBV7-2, the J call TRBJ2-1; 8 nucleotides agree with TRBD2. This CDR3 comprises 15 residues. The trim removed 4 bases at V and 6 bases at J, leaving 8 bases unmatched. Germline CDR1 is SGHTA and CDR2 is FQGNSA. The full variable domain, rest sourced from reference TRBV7-2 and TRBJ2-1, is GAGVSQSPSNKVTEKGKDVELRCDPISGHTALYWYRQSLGQGLEFLIYFQGNSAPDKSGLPSDRFSAERTGGSVSTLTIQRTQQEDSAVYLCASSWRGESPNEQFFGPGTRLTVL.

The chain employs TRBV7-9 and TRBJ2-7; TRBD2 is a possible D gene (6 bases). The CDR3 is 13 amino acids. CDR1 is SEHNR and CDR2 is FQNEAQ in the germline V gene (reference sequence). V shed 0 bases and J shed 7 bases, with 10 bases lying between them. The CDR3 sequence is CASSLAGLMEQYF. The CDR3 bases are TGTGCCAGCAGCTTAGCGGGACTGATGGAGCAGTACTTC.

J is TRBJ2-3 and V is TRBV7-2; possibly TRBD2 for D (7 bases). Germline values: CDR1 SGHTA, CDR2 FQGNSA. The ends were cut back, 5 bases at V and 6 bases at J, with 18 bases in the middle. The CDR3 covers 15 residues. The CDR3 loop is CASSARGGPADTQYF. CDR3 DNA sequence: TGTGCCAGCAGCGCGAGGGGGGGGCCTGCGGATACGCAGTATTTT.

The V gene is TRBV7-2, the J gene TRBJ1-2; the D gene is possibly TRBD1 (5 bases). This CDR3 has 14 amino acids. Germline assignment: CDR1 SGHTA and CDR2 FQGNSA. Trimming left V 1 base short and J 5 bases short, with 11 bases between. The CDR3 loop is CASSLGQSQYGYTF. Here the CDR3 DNA reads TGTGCCAGCAGCTTAGGACAGAGTCAGTATGGCTACACCTTC.

The V call is TRBV4-2, the J call TRBJ1-4, with D possibly TRBD1 on 6 matching bases. The CDR3 has 15 residues. V shed 4 bases and J shed 6 bases, with 15 bases lying between them. The germline gives CDR1 LGHNA, CDR2 YNFKEQ. The CDR3 DNA sequence: TGTGCCAGCAGCCCAAAACAGGGAAGGGATGAAAAACTGTTTTTT. Translating gives CASSPKQGRDEKLFF.

This clone was picked up a small number of times. The chain joins TRBV30 to TRBJ2-5, with TRBD2 identical over 15 bases. CDR3 length equals 14 residues. Germline CDR1 reads GTSNPN; CDR2 reads SVGIG (reference sequence). V lost 5 bases to trimming and J lost 7 bases; unmatched junction nucleotides: 5. The CDR3 DNA reads as TGTGCCTGGGGACTAGCGGGAGGGCCGGGGACCCAGTACTTC. Translation: CAWGLAGGPGTQYF.

This clone has a handful of counts. The gene calls are TRBV25-1 and TRBJ1-5, with no clear D. Germline-derived CDR1 and CDR2 are MGHDK and SYGVNS. V was cut by 2 bases and J by 4 bases, with 12 bases left in between. This CDR3 has 15 amino acids. Written as DNA, the CDR3 is TGTGCCAGCAGTGAACCTAGTTCTCAGAATCAGCCCCAGCATTTT. Residues: CASSEPSSQNQPQHF.

The V gene is TRBV2, the J gene TRBJ2-3; 9 bases are a match to TRBD1. CDR3 length: 16 residues. With 7 bases clipped from V and 4 bases from J, the junction kept 12 bases outside the gene matches. CDR1 and CDR2 from the germline V gene are SNHLY and FYNNEI. This CDR3 reads CASTLTGTGSADTQYF. CDR3 coding DNA: TGTGCCAGCACCCTCACCGGGACAGGGAGCGCAGATACGCAGTATTTT.

Only a few counts were recorded for this clone. The chain has TRBV18 and TRBJ2-7; D perhaps matches TRBD1 (5 bases). Germline V lookup: CDR1 KGHSH, CDR2 LQKENI. Between the trimmed V and J ends, which lost 0 bases and 2 bases, there was a span of 17 bases. This CDR3 spans 17 amino acids. CDR3 amino acids: CASSPPNAPGSAYEQYF. The DNA of the CDR3 is TGTGCCAGCTCACCACCGAACGCGCCAGGGTCGGCCTACGAGCAGTACTTC.

The rearrangement joins TRBV18 to TRBJ2-1; weak D call: TRBD2 (6 bases). V was clipped by 2 bases and J by 2 bases, with 10 bases between them. The V gene's germline CDR1 is KGHSH and CDR2 LQKENI. The CDR3 is made up of 15 amino acids. CDR3 protein: CASSPSGEPYNEQFF. The DNA for the CDR3 is TGTGCCAGCTCACCATCGGGGGAGCCCTACAATGAGCAGTTCTTC.

This chain connects TRBV27 to TRBJ2-1; TRBD1 agrees at 9 bases. CDR1 and CDR2 from the germline V gene are MNHEY and SMNVEV (reference sequence). This CDR3 comprises 15 residues. The junction had 12 bases not matched to a gene; V was cut back by 7 bases and J by 8 bases. The CDR3: CASKLQWDRDYEQFF. The CDR3 DNA reads TGTGCCAGCAAACTCCAATGGGACAGGGACTATGAGCAGTTCTTC.

This clone was counted ten times or more. V is TRBV29-1 and J is TRBJ2-7, with TRBD2 identical over 12 bases. V gave up 7 bases and J gave up 0 bases; unmatched junction bases: 4. Germline V CDR1 and CDR2: SQVTM, ANQGSEA. The CDR3 is 14 residues long. The CDR3 loop reads CSAWTSGVSYEQYF. The CDR3 region has the DNA TGCAGCGCCTGGACTAGCGGGGTCTCCTACGAGCAGTACTTC.

This chain connects TRBV5-4 to TRBJ2-3; a possible D gene is TRBD2 (6 bases). Germline-derived CDR1 and CDR2 are SGHNT and YYREEE (reference sequence). This CDR3 has 16 residues. For the CDR3, the DNA is TGTGTCACAGCGGGTTGGGGCGGGCCTAGCACAGATACGCAGTATTTT. As protein: CVTAGWGGPSTDTQYF. The variable domain in full, with the rest retrieved from reference TRBV5-4 and TRBJ2-3, is ETGVTQSPTHLIKTRGQQVTLRCSSQSGHNTVSWYQQALGQGPQFIFQYYREEENGRGNFPPRFSGLQFPNYSSELNVNALELDDSALYLCVTAGWGGPSTDTQYFGPGTRLTVL.

Regarding this clone: The sample carries other DNA sequences with the same CDR3. The V gene is TRBV18, the J gene TRBJ2-1; 9 bases are a match to TRBD2. Unmatched junction bases numbered 7, after V lost 2 bases and J lost 2 bases. Per the germline V gene, CDR1 is KGHSH and CDR2 is LQKENI. The CDR3 totals 17 residues. The CDR3 nucleotides read TGTGCCAGCTCACCAAGGGGGCTAGCGGGAACCTACAATGAGCAGTTCTTC. It encodes CASSPRGLAGTYNEQFF.

In this sample, this clone turned up a few times. This chain links TRBV7-2 with TRBJ2-7; TRBD2 matches at 11 bases. V lost 2 bases, J lost 7 bases, and 10 bases stayed unmatched. This CDR3 comprises 16 residues. Germline V gives CDR1 SGHTA, CDR2 FQGNSA. The CDR3 here is CASSLKRLAGSGEQYF. In DNA, the CDR3 is TGTGCCAGCAGCTTAAAACGACTAGCGGGATCGGGGGAGCAGTACTTC.

This clone was detected only a few times. This chain uses TRBV11-2 with TRBJ2-1; 7 bases are shared with TRBD2. This CDR3 has 15 amino acids. The germline V gene encodes CDR1 SGHAT and CDR2 FQNNGV. The junction had 2 bases not matched to a gene; V was cut back by 1 base and J by 2 bases. The CDR3 nucleotides read TGTGCCAGCAGCTTAGGGCTAGCGGCCTACAATGAGCAGTTCTTC. It specifies CASSLGLAAYNEQFF.

This chain connects TRBV5-1 to TRBJ2-7; no clear D gene. The CDR3 consists of 14 residues. Germline CDR1 and CDR2: SGHRS and YFSETQ. Trimming stripped 0 bases from V and 2 bases from J, with 9 bases between. The CDR3: CASSLDETPYEQYF. CDR3 sequence (DNA): TGCGCCAGCAGCTTGGATGAGACTCCCTACGAGCAGTACTTC.

This clone was recorded a few times. The DNA of the CDR3 is TGTGCCAGCACCCCGGGGGGCCCTCCCTACAATGAGCAGTTCTTC. Its translation: CASTPGGPPYNEQFF. V and J are TRBV28 and TRBJ2-1, with D possibly TRBD2 on 7 matching bases. Germline loops: CDR1 MDHEN, CDR2 SYDVKM. CDR3 length: 15 amino acids. The V end lost 7 bases, the J end lost 2 bases, and 15 bases lay between the germline ends.

This chain uses TRBV18 with TRBJ2-7; no reliable D call. Trimming pared 2 bases from V and 3 bases from J, leaving 11 bases between. The CDR3 covers 14 residues. Germline CDR1 is KGHSH and CDR2 is LQKENI. This chain's CDR3 is CASSPSDTLYEQYF. CDR3 DNA sequence: TGTGCCAGCTCACCATCCGACACCCTCTACGAGCAGTACTTC.

This clone was detected a few times. The rearrangement links TRBV18 to TRBJ2-7; possible D gene TRBD2, 6 bases. The CDR3 is made up of 12 amino acids. With 6 bases removed from V and 4 bases from J, the gap between germline ends came to 10 bases. CDR1 is KGHSH, CDR2 LQKENI, per germline. This CDR3 is CASSVGRYEQYF. CDR3 DNA: TGTGCCAGCTCGGTCGGGAGATACGAGCAGTACTTC.

The V call is TRBV7-9, the J call TRBJ2-5; D not certain. V was pared by 2 bases and J by 4 bases, with 11 bases between. The CDR3 extends over 14 amino acids. Germline loops: CDR1 SEHNR, CDR2 FQNEAQ (reference sequence). CDR3 region: CASSLLISIETQYF. The CDR3 nucleotides are TGTGCCAGCAGCTTACTGATTAGCATAGAGACCCAGTACTTC.

There are a few counts of this clone. The V gene is TRBV7-2, the J gene TRBJ2-5, with D maybe TRBD2 (5 bases). Germline CDR1 and CDR2: SGHTA and FQGNSA. The CDR3 runs 14 residues. Trimming removed 5 bases at V and 5 bases at J, with 15 bases between. The CDR3: CASSRPRARETQYF. The CDR3 DNA sequence: TGTGCCAGCAGCCGGCCGCGGGCTCGGGAGACCCAGTACTTC.